This is a list of T cell receptor beta chains from one sample in a study of blood T cell repertoires in COVID-19. Profiling relied on immunoSEQ multiplex PCR, and the TCRdb table lists in-frame clones only, not all of them. Of approximately 99,000 clones in the sample, 84% were seen once. The sample taken for sequencing was peripheral blood. All receptors derive from a man aged 70-80 years with active or convalescent COVID-19. Both conserved end residues are part of each CDR3. A D gene is named only where the DNA matches it firmly. Rows may omit the clone size; those that give it use once, few, many or a size class.

v_gene	abundance	j_gene	d_gene	CDR3nt	CDR3aa
TRBV27	-	TRBJ2-3	TRBD2	TGTGCCAGCAGTTTAGCCGTAACTAGCGGGGGGGCAGATACGCAGTATTTT	CASSLAVTSGGADTQYF
TRBV18	-	TRBJ1-1	TRBD1	TGTGCCAGCTCACTACAAACAGGGGGTGACACTGAAGCTTTCTTT	CASSLQTGGDTEAFF
TRBV3-1/TRBV3-2	-	TRBJ2-7	TRBD1	TGTGCCAGCACCCAAGCAGGGACAGGGTCCTACGAGCAGTACTTC	CASTQAGTGSYEQYF
TRBV28	-	TRBJ1-2	-	TGTGCCAGCAGTTCATTCACGCCGGGAGGAGAAGGCTATGGCTACACCTTC	CASSSFTPGGEGYGYTF
TRBV5-1	-	TRBJ2-2	TRBD1	TGCGCCAGCAGGGAACCGGGACAGGGGAGCGGGGAGCTGTTTTTT	CASREPGQGSGELFF
TRBV5-1	-	TRBJ2-2	TRBD2	TGCGCCAGCAGCTACCTAGCGGGGTCCACCGGGGAGCTGTTTTTT	CASSYLAGSTGELFF
TRBV5-1	-	TRBJ1-1	TRBD1	TGCGCCAGCAGCTTCATACAGGGGAGCACTGAAGCTTTCTTT	CASSFIQGSTEAFF
TRBV7-9	-	TRBJ1-2	TRBD1	TGTGCCAGCAGCTTATCGACAGGGGTGTTCTATGGCTACACCTTC	CASSLSTGVFYGYTF
TRBV10-1	-	TRBJ2-7	-	TGCGCCAGCGGTCGGGACAAACCCTACGAGCAGTACTTC	CASGRDKPYEQYF
TRBV12-3/TRBV12-4	-	TRBJ1-1	-	TGTGCCAGCAGTTCTTCAGGGGTAGAAGCTTTCTTT	CASSSSGVEAFF
TRBV6-5	-	TRBJ1-2	-	TGTGCCAGCAAAGAAGGCTCATCGGGAAACTATGGCTACACCTTC	CASKEGSSGNYGYTF
TRBV18	-	TRBJ2-7	TRBD1	TGTGCCAGCTCACCAGGGACAGCCTCCTACGAGCAGTACTTC	CASSPGTASYEQYF
TRBV7-2	-	TRBJ2-3	-	TGTGCCAGCAGCTTAGTAGGGAGTAGCACAGATACGCAGTATTTT	CASSLVGSSTDTQYF
TRBV5-4	-	TRBJ2-5	-	TGTGCCAGCAGCTTCGGAACTAGGCAAGAGACCCAGTACTTC	CASSFGTRQETQYF
TRBV9	-	TRBJ2-4	TRBD1	TGTGCCAGCAGCGTAGATTCAGTGGAGACAGGGATTAGGGACATTCAGTACTTC	CASSVDSVETGIRDIQYF
TRBV7-3	-	TRBJ2-1	-	TGTGCCAGCAGCTTAGGATTAGCGGACTACAATGAGCAGTTCTTC	CASSLGLADYNEQFF
TRBV5-6	-	TRBJ2-5	TRBD1	TGTGCCAGCAGCACGTCCGGGACAGGGAGGGGAGAGACCCAGTACTTC	CASSTSGTGRGETQYF
TRBV7-3	-	TRBJ2-2	-	TGTGCCAGCAGCTTATGGGGCAACACCGGGGAGCTGTTTTTT	CASSLWGNTGELFF
TRBV27	-	TRBJ1-6	-	TGTGCCAGCAGTCCACGGGGGACGGATTCACCCCTCCACTTT	CASSPRGTDSPLHF
TRBV4-3	once	TRBJ2-4	TRBD2	TGCGCCAGCAGCCAAGATCGGGCGGGGGGGCCGGAAAACATTCAGTACTTC	CASSQDRAGGPENIQYF
TRBV30	-	TRBJ1-4	-	TGTGCCTGGAGTGATGGGACAATTAATGAAAAACTGTTTTTT	CAWSDGTINEKLFF
TRBV10-3	-	TRBJ1-2	TRBD1	TGTGCCATCAGCCCGGGACAGATAATAGCTAACTATGGCTACACCTTC	CAISPGQIIANYGYTF
TRBV5-1	few	TRBJ2-2	-	TGCGCCAGCAGCTTGTCCTCTAGTAATGGCGGGGAGCTGTTTTTT	CASSLSSSNGGELFF
TRBV29-1	-	TRBJ1-4	TRBD1	TGCAGCGTTGCAGGGACAGGGGAAAGTGAAAAACTGTTTTTT	CSVAGTGESEKLFF
TRBV6-5	-	TRBJ1-6	-	TGTGCCAGCAGTCCCGAGGGCGCGAATTCACCCCTCCACTTT	CASSPEGANSPLHF
TRBV5-5	-	TRBJ2-1	-	TGTGCCAGCAGCTTGGAATCGGAGTCCTACAATGAGCAGTTCTTC	CASSLESESYNEQFF
TRBV5-5	-	TRBJ2-3	TRBD1	TGTGCCAGCAGCTCACAGGGGGCCCTAACCTCAGATACGCAGTATTTT	CASSSQGALTSDTQYF
TRBV28	-	TRBJ2-1	-	TGTGCCAGCAGACCCCCCCCGATGAGGGCGGGAAATGAGCAGTTCTTC	CASRPPPMRAGNEQFF
TRBV29-1	once	TRBJ2-5	TRBD1	TGCAGCGTAGATCAGCCGGGACAGGGGGCGCGGGAGACCCAGTACTTC	CSVDQPGQGARETQYF
TRBV10-3	-	TRBJ2-5	TRBD2	TGTGCCATCGGAAAAGCGGGGGGGCAAGAGACCCAGTACTTC	CAIGKAGGQETQYF
TRBV21-1	few	TRBJ2-4	-	TGTGCCAGCAGCAACATGGGCGATCTAGCCAAAAACATTCAGTACTTC	CASSNMGDLAKNIQYF
TRBV7-3	-	TRBJ2-1	TRBD2	TGTGCCAGCAGCTCCTCGGGACTAGCGGGGAATGAGCAGTTCTTC	CASSSSGLAGNEQFF
TRBV4-3	-	TRBJ2-7	TRBD2	TGCGCCAGCAGTCCCGGGACTAGCGGGGGGGCCTTTCTCCTCGAGCAGTACTTC	CASSPGTSGGAFLLEQYF
TRBV2	-	TRBJ1-1	-	TGTGCCAGCAGCGCGATCGTGAAGAACACTGAAGCTTTCTTT	CASSAIVKNTEAFF
TRBV5-6	few	TRBJ1-2	-	TGTGCCAGCAGCTTGGTTGGGGCTGGTGGCTACACCTTC	CASSLVGAGGYTF
TRBV7-8	-	TRBJ2-3	-	TGTGCCAGCAGTTCGACCGGGGATACGCAGTATTTT	CASSSTGDTQYF
TRBV2	few	TRBJ1-5	-	TGTGCCAGCAGTGTTGGGCCTGGGAGTCAGCCCCAGCATTTT	CASSVGPGSQPQHF
TRBV7-2	-	TRBJ1-5	-	TGTGCCAGCAGCTTGGGGGGGGCGATCAATCAGCCCCAGCATTTT	CASSLGGAINQPQHF
TRBV28	-	TRBJ1-5	-	TGTGCCAGCAGTTTCCAACAGGGTCCCAATCAGCCCCAGCATTTT	CASSFQQGPNQPQHF
TRBV7-2	-	TRBJ2-2	TRBD1	TGTGCCAGCAGCCAAAACAGGGGGCTAAGCGCCGGGGAGCTGTTTTTT	CASSQNRGLSAGELFF
TRBV2	-	TRBJ1-5	-	TGTGCCAGCAGTGAAAGGGGCCAGGAAGATAGCAATCAGCCCCAGCATTTT	CASSERGQEDSNQPQHF
TRBV19	-	TRBJ1-3	TRBD1	TGTGCCAGTAGTATAGGGACAGGGGCGGGAAACACCATATATTTT	CASSIGTGAGNTIYF
TRBV12-5	-	TRBJ1-2	TRBD1	TGTGCTAGTGGGGGGACAGGCCTCTATGGCTACACCTTC	CASGGTGLYGYTF
TRBV20-1	-	TRBJ1-3	-	TGCAGTGCGTTCGAGGGAAACACCATATATTTT	CSAFEGNTIYF
TRBV28	-	TRBJ1-2	-	TGTGCCAGCAGCCCCTTGAGCCCGTCCGACTACACCTTC	CASSPLSPSDYTF
TRBV27	-	TRBJ2-5	TRBD2	TGTGCCAGCAGTCTGTGGCGGGGGGGGCCAGAGACCCAGTACTTC	CASSLWRGGPETQYF
TRBV19	-	TRBJ1-6	-	TGTGCCAGTAGTTCCCCCGGCAGCGGTAAGAATTCACCCCTCCACTTT	CASSSPGSGKNSPLHF
TRBV15	-	TRBJ1-4	-	TGTGCCACCAGCAGAGAACATCGGACTCCAAATGAAAAACTGTTTTTT	CATSREHRTPNEKLFF
TRBV5-1	-	TRBJ1-2	TRBD1	TGCGCCAGCAGCGGCGGGACAGGGGACTATGGCTACACCTTC	CASSGGTGDYGYTF
TRBV2	-	TRBJ2-3	-	TGTGCCAGCAGTGAAGACGGGGGGCCACGGAATACGCAGTATTTT	CASSEDGGPRNTQYF
TRBV28	-	TRBJ1-5	-	TGTGCCAGCATCCAGGGCCCAGGGAGCAATCAGCCCCAGCATTTT	CASIQGPGSNQPQHF